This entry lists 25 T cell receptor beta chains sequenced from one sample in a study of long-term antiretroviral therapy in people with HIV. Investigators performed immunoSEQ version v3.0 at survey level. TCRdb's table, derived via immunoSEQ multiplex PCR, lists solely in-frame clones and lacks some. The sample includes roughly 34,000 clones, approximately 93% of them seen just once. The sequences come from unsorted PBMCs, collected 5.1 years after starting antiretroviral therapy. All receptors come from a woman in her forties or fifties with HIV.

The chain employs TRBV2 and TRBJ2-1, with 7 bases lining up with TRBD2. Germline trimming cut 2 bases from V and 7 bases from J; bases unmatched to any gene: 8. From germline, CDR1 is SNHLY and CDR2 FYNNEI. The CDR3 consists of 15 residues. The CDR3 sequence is CASSEQRGWGNEQFF. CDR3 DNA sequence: TGTGCCAGCAGTGAACAGCGGGGCTGGGGTAATGAGCAGTTCTTC. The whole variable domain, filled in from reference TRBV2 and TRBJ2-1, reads EPEVTQTPSHQVTQMGQEVILRCVPISNHLYFYWYRQILGQKVEFLVSFYNNEISEKSEIFDDQFSVERPDGSNFTLKIRSTKLEDSAMYFCASSEQRGWGNEQFFGPGTRLTVL.

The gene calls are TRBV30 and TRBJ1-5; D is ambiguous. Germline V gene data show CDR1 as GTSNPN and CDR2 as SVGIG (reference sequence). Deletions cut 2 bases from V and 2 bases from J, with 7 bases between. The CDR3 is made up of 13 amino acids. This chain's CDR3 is CAWSYQGNQPQHF. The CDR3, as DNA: TGTGCCTGGAGTTACCAAGGCAATCAGCCCCAGCATTTT.

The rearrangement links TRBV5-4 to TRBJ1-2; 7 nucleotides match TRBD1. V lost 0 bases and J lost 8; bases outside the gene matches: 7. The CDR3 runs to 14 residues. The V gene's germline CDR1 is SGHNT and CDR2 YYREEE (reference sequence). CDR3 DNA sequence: TGTGCCAGCAGCTTGGACAGGGGAGACGGAGGCTACACCTTC. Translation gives CASSLDRGDGGYTF.

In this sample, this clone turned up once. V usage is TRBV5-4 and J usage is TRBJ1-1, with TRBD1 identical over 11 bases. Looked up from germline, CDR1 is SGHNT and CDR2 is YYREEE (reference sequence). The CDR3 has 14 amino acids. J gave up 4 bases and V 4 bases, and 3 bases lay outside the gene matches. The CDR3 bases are TGTGCCAGCAGCGGGGGACAGGGGGTCACTGAAGCTTTCTTT. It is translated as CASSGGQGVTEAFF.

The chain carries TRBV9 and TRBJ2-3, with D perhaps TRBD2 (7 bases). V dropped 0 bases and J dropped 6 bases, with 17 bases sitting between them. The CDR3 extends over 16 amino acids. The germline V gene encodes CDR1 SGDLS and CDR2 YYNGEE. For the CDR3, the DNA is TGTGCCAGCAGCGTAGATGTGGGAGGGGGGGCGGATACGCAGTATTTT. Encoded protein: CASSVDVGGGADTQYF. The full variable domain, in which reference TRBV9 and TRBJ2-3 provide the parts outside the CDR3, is DSGVTQTPKHLITATGQRVTLRCSPRSGDLSVYWYQQSLDQGLQFLIQYYNGEERAKGNILERFSAQQFPDLHSELNLSSLELGDSALYFCASSVDVGGGADTQYFGPGTRLTVL.

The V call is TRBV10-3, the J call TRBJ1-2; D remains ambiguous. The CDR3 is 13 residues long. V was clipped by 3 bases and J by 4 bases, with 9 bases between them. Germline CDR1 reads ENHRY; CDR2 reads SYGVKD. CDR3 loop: CAISDPTSYGYTF. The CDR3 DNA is TGTGCCATCAGTGACCCCACGAGCTATGGCTACACCTTC.

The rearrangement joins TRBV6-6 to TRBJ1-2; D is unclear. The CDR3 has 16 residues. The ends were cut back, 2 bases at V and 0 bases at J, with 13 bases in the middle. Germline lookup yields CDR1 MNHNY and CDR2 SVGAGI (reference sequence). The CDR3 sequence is CASSYGVGGTNYGYTF. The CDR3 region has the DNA TGTGCCAGCAGTTACGGGGTTGGAGGGACTAACTATGGCTACACCTTC.

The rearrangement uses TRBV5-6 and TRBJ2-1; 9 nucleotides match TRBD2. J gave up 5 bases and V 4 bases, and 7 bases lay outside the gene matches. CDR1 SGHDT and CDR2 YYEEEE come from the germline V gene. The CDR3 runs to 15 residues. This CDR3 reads CASSPGGGAHNEQFF. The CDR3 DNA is TGTGCCAGCAGCCCAGGCGGGGGGGCCCACAATGAGCAGTTCTTC.

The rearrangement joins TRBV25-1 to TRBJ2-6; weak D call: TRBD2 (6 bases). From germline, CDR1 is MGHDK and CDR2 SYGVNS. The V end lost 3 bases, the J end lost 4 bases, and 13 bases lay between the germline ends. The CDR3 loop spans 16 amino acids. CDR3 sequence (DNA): TGTGCCAGCAGTGATCGACCGGGGGTCGGGGCCAACGTCCTGACTTTC. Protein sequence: CASSDRPGVGANVLTF.

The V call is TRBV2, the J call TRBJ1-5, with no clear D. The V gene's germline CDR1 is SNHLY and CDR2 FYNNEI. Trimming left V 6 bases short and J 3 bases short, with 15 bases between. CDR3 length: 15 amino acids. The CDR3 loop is CASRASSGANQPQHF. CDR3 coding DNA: TGTGCCAGCAGGGCTTCTTCGGGAGCCAATCAGCCCCAGCATTTT.

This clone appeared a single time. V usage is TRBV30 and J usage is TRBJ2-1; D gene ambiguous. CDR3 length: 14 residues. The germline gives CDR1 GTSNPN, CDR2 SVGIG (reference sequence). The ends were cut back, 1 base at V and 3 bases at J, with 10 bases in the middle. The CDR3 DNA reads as TGTGCCTGGAGTGCCGGGTCGGACTACAATGAGCAGTTCTTC. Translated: CAWSAGSDYNEQFF.

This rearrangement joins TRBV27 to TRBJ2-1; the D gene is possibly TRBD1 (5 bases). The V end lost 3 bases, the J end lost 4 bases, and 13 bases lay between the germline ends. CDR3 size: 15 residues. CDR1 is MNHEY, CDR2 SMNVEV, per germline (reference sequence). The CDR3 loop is CASSFQGGIYNEQFF. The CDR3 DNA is TGTGCCAGCAGTTTTCAGGGTGGGATATACAATGAGCAGTTCTTC.

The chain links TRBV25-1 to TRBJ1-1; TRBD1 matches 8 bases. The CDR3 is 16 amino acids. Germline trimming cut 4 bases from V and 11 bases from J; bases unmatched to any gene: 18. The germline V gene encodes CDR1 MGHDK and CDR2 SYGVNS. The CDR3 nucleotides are TGTGCCAGCAGTGCCCTAACAGGGGGAGGGGGAATAGGGGCTTTCTTT. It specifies CASSALTGGGGIGAFF.

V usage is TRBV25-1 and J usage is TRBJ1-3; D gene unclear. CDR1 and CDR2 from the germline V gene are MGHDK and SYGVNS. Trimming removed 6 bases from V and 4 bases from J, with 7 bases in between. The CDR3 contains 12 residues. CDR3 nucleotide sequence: TGTGCCAGCAGGAGTATCGGAAACACCATATATTTT. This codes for CASRSIGNTIYF.

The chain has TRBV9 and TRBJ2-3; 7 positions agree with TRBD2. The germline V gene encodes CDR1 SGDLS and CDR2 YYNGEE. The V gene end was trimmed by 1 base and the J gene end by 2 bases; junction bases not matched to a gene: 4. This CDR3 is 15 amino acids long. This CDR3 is CASSVSLAVTDTQYF. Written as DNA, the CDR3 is TGTGCCAGCAGCGTAAGCCTAGCGGTCACAGATACGCAGTATTTT. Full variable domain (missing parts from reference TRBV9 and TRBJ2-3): DSGVTQTPKHLITATGQRVTLRCSPRSGDLSVYWYQQSLDQGLQFLIQYYNGEERAKGNILERFSAQQFPDLHSELNLSSLELGDSALYFCASSVSLAVTDTQYFGPGTRLTVL.

The CDR3 DNA follows: TGTGCCAGCAGTGTTGGCGGGGGGGTCTACGAGCAGTACTTC. Its translation is CASSVGGGVYEQYF. The rearrangement joins TRBV6-1 to TRBJ2-7; 9 bases line up with TRBD2. This CDR3 contains 14 residues. The V gene's germline CDR1 is MNHNS and CDR2 SASEGT. With V trimmed by 4 bases and J by 3 bases, 4 bases remained unmatched.

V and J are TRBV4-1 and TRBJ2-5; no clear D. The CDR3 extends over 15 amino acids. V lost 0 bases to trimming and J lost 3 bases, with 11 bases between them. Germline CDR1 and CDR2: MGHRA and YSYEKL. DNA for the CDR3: TGCGCCAGCAGCCAAGACCCGGTTGGAGAAGAGACCCAGTACTTC. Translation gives CASSQDPVGEETQYF.

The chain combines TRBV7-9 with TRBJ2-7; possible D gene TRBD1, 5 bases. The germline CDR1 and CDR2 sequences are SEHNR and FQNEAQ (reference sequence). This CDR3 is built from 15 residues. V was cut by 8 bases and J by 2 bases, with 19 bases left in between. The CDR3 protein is CASVTRQGIPYEQYF. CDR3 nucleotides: TGTGCCAGCGTTACGAGGCAGGGCATACCCTACGAGCAGTACTTC.

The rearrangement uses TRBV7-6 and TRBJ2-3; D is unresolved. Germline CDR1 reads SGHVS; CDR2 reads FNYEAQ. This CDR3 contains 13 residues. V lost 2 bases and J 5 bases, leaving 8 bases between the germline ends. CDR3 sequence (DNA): TGTGCCAGCAGCTTAATTCGTGGAGATACGCAGTATTTT. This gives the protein CASSLIRGDTQYF.

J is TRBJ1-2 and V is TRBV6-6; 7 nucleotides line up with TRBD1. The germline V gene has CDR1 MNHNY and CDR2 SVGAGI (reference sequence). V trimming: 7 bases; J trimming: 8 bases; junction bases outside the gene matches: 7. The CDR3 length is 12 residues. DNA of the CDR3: TGTGCCAGCAATCGGGACAGCCAAGGCTACACCTTC. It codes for CASNRDSQGYTF.

The CDR3 DNA reads as TGTGCCACCAGCAGAGATCGTGAGGGCTACGAGCAGTACTTC. Its translation: CATSRDREGYEQYF. The chain uses TRBV15 and TRBJ2-7; D is possibly TRBD2 (5 bases). The CDR3 is 14 amino acids. The ends were cut back, 0 bases at V and 3 bases at J, with 9 bases in the middle. Germline CDR1 reads LNHNV; CDR2 reads YYDKDF (reference sequence).

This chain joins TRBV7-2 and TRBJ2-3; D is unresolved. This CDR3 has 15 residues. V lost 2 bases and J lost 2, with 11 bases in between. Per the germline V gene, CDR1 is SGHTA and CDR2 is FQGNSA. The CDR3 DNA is TGTGCCAGCAGCTTACAGGCAGGCTTCACAGATACGCAGTATTTT. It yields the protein CASSLQAGFTDTQYF.

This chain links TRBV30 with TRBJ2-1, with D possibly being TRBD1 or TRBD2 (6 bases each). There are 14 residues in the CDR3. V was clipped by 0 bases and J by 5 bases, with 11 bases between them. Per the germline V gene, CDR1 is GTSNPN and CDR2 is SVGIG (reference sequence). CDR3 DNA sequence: TGTGCCTGGAGTGTAGGGGGGCGGCACAATGAGCAGTTCTTC. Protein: CAWSVGGRHNEQFF.

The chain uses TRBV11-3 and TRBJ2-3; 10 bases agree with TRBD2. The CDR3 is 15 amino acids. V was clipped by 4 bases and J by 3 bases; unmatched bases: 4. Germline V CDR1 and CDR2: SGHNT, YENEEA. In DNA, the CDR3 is TGTGCCAGCAGCTCGGGACTAGCGTCTACAGATACGCAGTATTTT. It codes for CASSSGLASTDTQYF. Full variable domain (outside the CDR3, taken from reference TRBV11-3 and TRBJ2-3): EAGVVQSPRYKIIEKKQPVAFWCNPISGHNTLYWYLQNLGQGPELLIRYENEEAVDDSQLPKDRFSAERLKGVDSTLKIQPAELGDSAVYLCASSSGLASTDTQYFGPGTRLTVL.

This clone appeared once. The CDR3 sequence is CSVAETGGGYGYTF. CDR3 sequence (DNA): TGCAGCGTTGCAGAGACAGGGGGCGGCTATGGCTACACCTTC. The chain is built from TRBV29-1 and TRBJ1-2; 10 nucleotides line up with TRBD1. Trimming removed 4 bases from V and 4 bases from J; junction bases left unmatched: 6. The CDR3 runs to 14 residues. Germline-derived CDR1 and CDR2 are SQVTM and ANQGSEA.